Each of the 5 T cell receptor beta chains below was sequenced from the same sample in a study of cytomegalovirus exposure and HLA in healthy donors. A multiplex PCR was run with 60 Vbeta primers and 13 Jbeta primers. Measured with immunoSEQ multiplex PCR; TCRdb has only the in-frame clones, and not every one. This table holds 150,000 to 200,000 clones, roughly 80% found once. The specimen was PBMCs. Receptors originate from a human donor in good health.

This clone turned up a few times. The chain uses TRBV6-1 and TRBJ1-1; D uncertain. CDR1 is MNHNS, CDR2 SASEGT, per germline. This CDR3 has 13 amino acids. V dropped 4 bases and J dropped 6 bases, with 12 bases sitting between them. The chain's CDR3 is CASSVGSRAEAFF. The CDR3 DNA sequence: TGTGCCAGCAGTGTAGGGAGTAGAGCTGAAGCTTTCTTT.

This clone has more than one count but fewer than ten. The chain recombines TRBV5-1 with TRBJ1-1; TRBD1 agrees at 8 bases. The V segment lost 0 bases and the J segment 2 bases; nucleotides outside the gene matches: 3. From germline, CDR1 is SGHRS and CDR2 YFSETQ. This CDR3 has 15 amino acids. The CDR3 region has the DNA TGCGCCAGCAGCTTGGGACAGGGGTCCAACACTGAAGCTTTCTTT. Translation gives CASSLGQGSNTEAFF.

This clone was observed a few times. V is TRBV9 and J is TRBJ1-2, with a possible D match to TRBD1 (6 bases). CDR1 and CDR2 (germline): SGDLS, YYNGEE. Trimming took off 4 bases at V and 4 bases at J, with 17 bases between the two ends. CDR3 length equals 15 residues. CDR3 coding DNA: TGTGCCAGCAGCTCTAGACATACAGGGATCTATGGCTACACCTTC. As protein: CASSSRHTGIYGYTF.

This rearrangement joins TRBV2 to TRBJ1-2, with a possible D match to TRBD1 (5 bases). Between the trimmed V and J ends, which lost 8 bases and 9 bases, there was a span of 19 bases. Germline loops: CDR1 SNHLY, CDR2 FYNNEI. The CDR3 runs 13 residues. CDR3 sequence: CASWASGEWRYTF. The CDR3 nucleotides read TGTGCCAGCTGGGCTTCGGGGGAATGGCGCTACACCTTC.

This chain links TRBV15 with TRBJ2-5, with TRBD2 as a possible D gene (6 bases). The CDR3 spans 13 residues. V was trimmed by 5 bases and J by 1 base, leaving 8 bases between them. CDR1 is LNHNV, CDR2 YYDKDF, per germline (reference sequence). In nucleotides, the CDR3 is TGTGCCACCAGCGGGGACTTCCAAGAGACCCAGTACTTC. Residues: CATSGDFQETQYF.